The rows below give T cell receptor beta chains drawn from one sample of a study of blood T cells in healthy people across ages. TCRdb re-derived calls from the 5' RACE reads in MiXCR, one entry per CDR3 protein. The table lists under 2,000,000 distinct CDR3 sequences, 40% to 55% of them singletons. The sequenced sample was blood. These receptors all come from a middle-aged woman in good health. The CDR3 runs from the conserved cysteine through the conserved F or W. The order of the fields is D gene, V gene, clone size, J gene, CDR3 protein, CDR3 DNA. D genes are given only for firm matches. Clone size appears in some rows only: once, few, many, or a class for an expanded clone.

.	TRBV20-1	few	TRBJ2-5	CSASMRGQETQYF	TGCAGTGCCTCAATGCGGGGCCAAGAGACCCAGTACTTC
.	TRBV27	few	TRBJ2-7	CASSPGPDMAEYF	TGTGCCAGCAGTCCCGGGCCCGACATGGCCGAGTACTTC
.	TRBV3-1	few	TRBJ1-2	CASSQVNSPNYGYTF	TGTGCCAGCAGCCAAGTTAACAGTCCTAACTATGGCTACACCTTC
.	TRBV7-2	few	TRBJ2-3	CASTLSGPDTQYF	TGTGCCAGCACCCTTAGCGGCCCAGATACGCAGTATTTT
.	TRBV28	.	TRBJ2-5	CASSLTMSAEQETQYF	TGTGCCAGTAGTCTCACTATGTCAGCGGAACAAGAGACCCAGTACTTC
TRBD1	TRBV20-1	few	TRBJ2-5	CSARAGGMRETQYF	TGCAGTGCTAGGGCAGGGGGCATGCGAGAGACCCAGTACTTC
.	TRBV20-1	few	TRBJ2-4	CSAKTRQGIGKNIQYF	TGCAGTGCCAAAACGCGGCAGGGGATTGGCAAAAACATTCAGTACTTC
TRBD1	TRBV5-6	few	TRBJ1-4	CASSGTGDEKLFF	TGTGCCAGCAGCGGGACAGGGGATGAAAAACTGTTTTTT
.	TRBV18	few	TRBJ1-6	CASSGTSSYNSPLHF	TGTGCCAGCTCGGGCACAAGCTCCTATAATTCACCCCTCCACTTT
TRBD1	TRBV29-1	.	TRBJ2-7	CSVSPGTGLTNEQYF	TGCAGCGTATCCCCCGGGACAGGATTAACTAACGAGCAGTACTTC
TRBD1	TRBV7-8	once	TRBJ2-7	CASSYRDRVDEQYF	TGTGCCAGCAGCTACCGGGACAGGGTGGACGAGCAGTACTTC
TRBD1	TRBV7-9	few	TRBJ2-1	CASNRDRGQDEQFF	TGTGCCAGCAATCGAGACAGGGGGCAAGATGAGCAGTTCTTC
.	TRBV20-1	.	TRBJ1-1	CSASGMAFRGSMNTEAFF	TGCAGTGCTAGTGGTATGGCTTTCCGGGGAAGTATGAACACTGAAGCTTTCTTT
.	TRBV4-3	few	TRBJ2-1	CASSHQVSGSQREQFF	TGCGCCAGCAGCCACCAGGTGAGCGGGTCTCAACGCGAGCAGTTCTTC
.	TRBV5-6	.	TRBJ2-3	CASSFSGRRITDTQYF	TGTGCCAGCAGCTTTTCAGGTCGGAGGATCACAGATACGCAGTATTTT
TRBD1	TRBV5-6	.	TRBJ1-2	CASSVRDRAYGYTF	TGTGCCAGCAGCGTTCGCGACAGGGCCTATGGCTACACCTTC
TRBD2	TRBV13	.	TRBJ2-5	CASSTRLAVGETQYF	TGTGCCAGCAGCACAAGACTAGCGGTGGGGGAGACCCAGTACTTC
.	TRBV7-9	few	TRBJ1-2	CASSFRIYGYTF	TGTGCCAGCAGCTTCAGGATTTATGGCTACACCTTC
.	TRBV5-1	.	TRBJ2-5	CASSLATGLEETQYF	TGCGCCAGCAGCTTGGCTACCGGGCTGGAAGAGACCCAGTACTTC
TRBD1	TRBV18	.	TRBJ2-5	CASSTQQGRGETQYF	TGTGCCAGCTCAACGCAACAGGGGAGAGGGGAGACCCAGTACTTC
TRBD2	TRBV29-1	few	TRBJ2-7	CSVEARGLAGGRLIYEQYF	TGCAGCGTGGAAGCACGGGGACTAGCGGGGGGGCGGCTTATTTATGAGCAGTACTTC
.	TRBV20-1	.	TRBJ1-6	CSARSRHSSYNSPLHF	TGCAGTGCTAGATCCCGGCACAGCTCCTATAATTCACCCCTCCACTTT
.	TRBV29-1	few	TRBJ2-1	CSVDRTSYNEQFF	TGCAGCGTTGACAGGACTTCCTACAATGAGCAGTTCTTC
TRBD1	TRBV6-5	.	TRBJ1-2	CASSYQPPGQGNYGYTF	TGTGCCAGCAGTTACCAACCGCCGGGACAGGGGAACTATGGCTACACCTTC
.	TRBV20-1	.	TRBJ2-4	CSAREGGSAKNIQYF	TGCAGTGCTAGAGAAGGGGGTTCTGCCAAAAACATTCAGTACTTC
TRBD1	TRBV6-5	.	TRBJ1-4	CASSGLEGQLKLFF	TGTGCCAGCAGCGGCCTCGAGGGACAGCTAAAACTGTTTTTT
.	TRBV6-5	few	TRBJ2-7	CASGRRLYEQYF	TGTGCCAGCGGGCGAAGACTCTACGAGCAGTACTTC
TRBD1	TRBV6-1	few	TRBJ2-7	CASSPAPGQGYEQYF	TGTGCCAGCAGTCCCGCGCCGGGACAGGGCTACGAGCAGTACTTC
TRBD1	TRBV20-1	.	TRBJ2-4	CSVLQGYPSVAKNIQYF	TGCAGTGTTCTACAGGGGTATCCTTCTGTAGCCAAAAACATTCAGTACTTC
TRBD1	TRBV20-1	.	TRBJ1-2	CSARNRDRDVYGYTF	TGCAGTGCTAGGAATCGGGACAGGGATGTATATGGCTACACCTTC
.	TRBV21-1	many	TRBJ2-1	CASSPPGGPYNEQFF	TGTGCCAGCAGCCCCCCGGGGGGGCCCTACAATGAGCAGTTCTTC
.	TRBV27	.	TRBJ1-1	CASSHSTGNTEAFF	TGTGCCAGCAGCCACTCTACAGGGAACACTGAAGCTTTCTTT
TRBD2	TRBV6-2/TRBV6-3	.	TRBJ2-1	CASRTSGGLRSEFF	TGTGCCAGCAGGACTAGCGGGGGCCTCCGATCTGAGTTCTTC
.	TRBV5-5	.	TRBJ2-7	CASSFHSGALVNYEQYF	TGTGCCAGCAGCTTTCATTCGGGTGCCCTGGTGAACTACGAGCAGTACTTC
TRBD2	TRBV6-2/TRBV6-3	few	TRBJ2-1	CASSSLAGGQQFF	TGTGCCAGCAGCTCACTAGCGGGGGGCCAACAGTTCTTC
.	TRBV4-1	few	TRBJ1-1	CASKILVEMRDTEAFF	TGCGCCAGCAAAATCCTAGTGGAAATGAGGGACACTGAAGCTTTCTTT
.	TRBV20-1	once	TRBJ2-7	CSALSGPSGAYEQYF	TGCAGTGCTTTATCGGGACCCTCGGGGGCCTACGAGCAGTACTTC
TRBD2	TRBV20-1	.	TRBJ2-5	CSARSLAGGQETQYF	TGCAGTGCCAGATCCTTAGCGGGGGGGCAGGAGACCCAGTACTTC
.	TRBV7-2	.	TRBJ2-7	CASSQAQVAGYEQYF	TGTGCCAGCAGCCAGGCTCAGGTGGCTGGCTACGAGCAGTACTTC
TRBD2	TRBV9	.	TRBJ2-1	CASSDRGGQWEQFF	TGTGCCAGCAGCGATCGGGGGGGGCAGTGGGAGCAGTTCTTC
TRBD2	TRBV28	few	TRBJ2-7	CASVAGGVNEQYF	TGTGCCAGCGTGGCGGGGGGAGTGAACGAGCAGTACTTC
TRBD2	TRBV7-8	few	TRBJ2-5	CASNGGGPETQYF	TGTGCCAGCAACGGGGGGGGCCCAGAGACCCAGTACTTC
TRBD1	TRBV6-5	.	TRBJ1-2	CASRGQGGSYGYTF	TGTGCCAGCAGGGGACAGGGGGGTTCCTATGGCTACACCTTC
.	TRBV20-1	many	TRBJ1-2	CSARSPAGGRSYGYTF	TGCAGTGCTAGATCCCCGGCGGGGGGGAGAAGCTATGGCTACACCTTC
TRBD2	TRBV4-3	.	TRBJ2-1	CASSQPGLGYNEQFF	TGCGCCAGCAGCCAACCGGGACTAGGGTACAATGAGCAGTTCTTC
.	TRBV7-2	.	TRBJ1-5	CASTEMSNQPQHF	TGTGCCAGCACGGAAATGAGCAATCAGCCCCAGCATTTT
.	TRBV4-3	few	TRBJ1-2	CASSGEQGPTIYGYTF	TGCGCCAGCAGCGGGGAACAGGGCCCCACCATCTATGGCTACACCTTC
.	TRBV18	few	TRBJ1-6	CASSPRDRGGNSPLHF	TGTGCCAGCTCACCACGGGACCGGGGGGGTAATTCACCCCTCCACTTT
TRBD2	TRBV29-1	.	TRBJ2-7	CSATKLAGTYNEQYF	TGCAGCGCTACCAAACTAGCGGGGACATACAATGAGCAGTACTTC
.	TRBV4-3	few	TRBJ2-6	CASSQEGTLSSGANVLTF	TGCGCCAGCAGCCAAGAGGGAACCCTGAGCTCTGGGGCCAACGTCCTGACTTTC
.	TRBV25-1	.	TRBJ1-5	CASSEAGTQPQHF	TGTGCCAGCAGTGAGGCAGGCACCCAGCCCCAGCATTTT
TRBD1	TRBV20-1	few	TRBJ2-7	CSARGQGVSYEQYF	TGCAGTGCTAGAGGGCAGGGGGTCTCCTACGAGCAGTACTTC
.	TRBV5-1	few	TRBJ1-2	CASKVTGSNYGYTF	TGCGCCAGCAAGGTTACAGGCAGTAACTATGGCTACACCTTC
TRBD2	TRBV20-1	.	TRBJ2-5	CSATLAGGAQETQYF	TGCAGTGCCACGCTAGCGGGGGGAGCCCAAGAGACCCAGTACTTC
.	TRBV7-7	.	TRBJ2-5	CASSRQGWETQYF	TGTGCTAGTTCTCGGCAGGGGTGGGAGACCCAGTACTTC
.	TRBV7-7	.	TRBJ2-5	CASSKKGGTAKETQYF	TGTGCTAGCAGTAAAAAGGGCGGGACAGCCAAAGAGACCCAGTACTTC
TRBD1	TRBV12-3/TRBV12-4	.	TRBJ1-2	CASSSPQGAAYGYTF	TGTGCCAGCAGTTCCCCACAGGGGGCTGCTTATGGCTACACCTTC
TRBD1	TRBV5-1	.	TRBJ1-6	CASSLEQGAQNSPLHF	TGCGCCAGCAGCTTGGAGCAGGGGGCACAGAATTCACCCCTCCACTTT
.	TRBV5-6	.	TRBJ1-4	CASSFETDNEKLFF	TGTGCCAGCAGCTTCGAGACAGACAATGAAAAACTGTTTTTT